What follows are 9 T cell receptor beta chains derived from one specimen sequenced in a study of T cell responses to AZD1222 COVID-19 vaccine. The table came from immunoSEQ multiplex PCR; TCRdb's copy has only in-frame clones and leaves some out. The sample yields approximately 110,000 clones, 88% seen once. This specimen was peripheral blood, taken on day 0 of MenACWY control vaccination. The receptors derive from an adult in good health.

The genes are TRBV11-2 and TRBJ1-1; D not certain. In germline, CDR1 is SGHAT, CDR2 FQNNGV. The CDR3 length is 14 residues. The germline V and J ends were trimmed by 3 bases and 3 bases, with 11 bases remaining between them. The CDR3 protein is CASSFGVGDTEAFF. In DNA, the CDR3 is TGTGCCAGCAGCTTTGGGGTCGGGGACACTGAAGCTTTCTTT.

The gene calls are TRBV28 and TRBJ1-5; 8 bases map to TRBD1. V lost 8 bases to trimming and J lost 4 bases; unmatched junction nucleotides: 10. Germline V gene lookup returns CDR1 MDHEN and CDR2 SYDVKM. The CDR3 is made up of 15 amino acids. CDR3 protein: CASYAGGPGNQPQHF. CDR3 sequence (DNA): TGTGCCAGCTACGCAGGGGGCCCTGGGAATCAGCCCCAGCATTTT.

This clone was observed a single time. This chain links TRBV19 with TRBJ1-5; D unclear. Trimming took 4 bases from V and 0 from J, leaving 13 bases between them. Germline lookup yields CDR1 LNHDA and CDR2 SQIVND (reference sequence). This CDR3 is 16 amino acids long. The CDR3: CASSTRAVYSNQPQHF. The CDR3 DNA is TGTGCCAGTAGTACGAGGGCCGTTTATAGCAATCAGCCCCAGCATTTT.

The chain carries TRBV15 and TRBJ1-2; D is unclear. The CDR3 extends over 12 amino acids. The V gene's germline CDR1 is LNHNV and CDR2 YYDKDF (reference sequence). The V and J ends lost 0 bases and 5 bases respectively, with 4 bases between them. In nucleotides, the CDR3 is TGTGCCACCAGCAGAGATGATTATGGCTACACCTTC. Protein: CATSRDDYGYTF.

The V gene is TRBV9, the J gene TRBJ1-4, with D possibly TRBD1 on 5 matching bases. There are 13 residues in the CDR3. The V gene's germline CDR1 is SGDLS and CDR2 YYNGEE. V shed 3 bases and J shed 6 bases, with 9 bases lying between them. The CDR3 loop reads CASSETVDEKLFF. CDR3 DNA: TGTGCCAGCAGCGAGACAGTTGATGAAAAACTGTTTTTT.

The chain combines TRBV27 with TRBJ2-6; D uncertain. The germline gives CDR1 MNHEY, CDR2 SMNVEV (reference sequence). The CDR3 spans 13 residues. V shed 5 bases and J shed 4 bases, with 6 bases lying between them. Here the CDR3 reads CASSILGANVLTF. CDR3 DNA sequence: TGTGCCAGCAGTATCCTGGGGGCCAACGTCCTGACTTTC.

The rearrangement joins TRBV19 to TRBJ2-7; 8 nucleotides line up with TRBD2. The length of the CDR3 is 16 residues. Germline CDR1 and CDR2: LNHDA and SQIVND (reference sequence). V gave up 6 bases and J gave up 0 bases; unmatched junction bases: 10. The CDR3 here is CASSPTRAGASYEQYF. CDR3 sequence (DNA): TGTGCCAGTAGCCCTACCAGAGCGGGGGCCTCCTACGAGCAGTACTTC.

The genes are TRBV7-2 and TRBJ1-6; D call uncertain. Germline V gene lookup returns CDR1 SGHTA and CDR2 FQGNSA. Trimming removed 1 base from V and 1 base from J, with 11 bases in between. The CDR3 runs to 17 residues. For the CDR3, the DNA is TGTGCCAGCAGCTTAGAAAATTTACCTTCCTATAATTCACCCCTCCACTTT. Translating it yields CASSLENLPSYNSPLHF.

V usage is TRBV11-2 and J usage is TRBJ1-1; possibly TRBD1 for D (6 bases). This CDR3 is 15 amino acids long. Germline V gives CDR1 SGHAT, CDR2 FQNNGV. V lost 2 bases and J lost 5, with 15 bases in between. CDR3 amino acids: CASSLLPGAVTEAFF. The CDR3 nucleotides read TGTGCCAGCAGCTTATTGCCGGGGGCGGTTACTGAAGCTTTCTTT.